The 15 T cell receptor beta chains listed next were all sequenced from one sample in a study of cytomegalovirus exposure and HLA in healthy donors. Primers: 60 Vbeta forward and 13 Jbeta reverse. Using immunoSEQ multiplex PCR, the repertoire was profiled, and TCRdb retains in-frame clones only, with some absent. Here the sample spans under 200,000 clones, approximately 80% being singletons. The source material was PBMCs. These receptors came from a woman younger than 30 in good health and CMV-seronegative.

The chain uses TRBV5-6 and TRBJ2-1, with TRBD2 identical over 12 bases. CDR3 length: 17 residues. V shed 0 bases, J shed 6 bases, and the junction held 7 bases outside the gene matches. The germline CDR1 and CDR2 sequences are SGHDT and YYEEEE. The CDR3 here is CASSLGPGGLAGNEQFF. For the CDR3, the DNA is TGTGCCAGCAGCTTGGGCCCGGGGGGACTAGCGGGCAATGAGCAGTTCTTC.

The chain carries TRBV4-3 and TRBJ1-4, with D hard to call. The V gene lost 0 bases and the J gene lost 8 bases, with 16 bases spanning the gap. The length of the CDR3 is 16 residues. Looked up from germline, CDR1 is LGHNA and CDR2 is YSLEER. Written as DNA, the CDR3 is TGCGCCAGCAGCCAAGATCGTAGTTCCTGGTGGGAAAAACTGTTTTTT. Protein product: CASSQDRSSWWEKLFF.

This chain connects TRBV14 to TRBJ1-1, with TRBD1 matching over 7 bases. Germline values: CDR1 SGHDN, CDR2 FVKESK. This CDR3 has 14 residues. Unmatched junction bases numbered 1, after V lost 3 bases and J lost 0 bases. The CDR3 region has the DNA TGTGCCAGCAGCCAGACAGGGCTGAACACTGAAGCTTTCTTT. Encoded protein: CASSQTGLNTEAFF.

The sample holds a few counts of this clone. The V and J genes are TRBV5-4 and TRBJ2-3, with 7 bases matching TRBD2. Germline CDR1 is SGHNT and CDR2 is YYREEE (reference sequence). The CDR3 is 14 amino acids. V shed 9 bases, J shed 2 bases, and the junction held 9 bases outside the gene matches. DNA of the CDR3: TGTGCCACCTCCCGAGGGAGGGACACAGATACGCAGTATTTT. As protein: CATSRGRDTDTQYF.

A few counts support this clone. The rearrangement joins TRBV2 to TRBJ1-3, with a weak D call TRBD1 (6 bases). The CDR3 sequence is 15 residues long. The ends were cut back, 1 base at V and 4 bases at J, with 11 bases in the middle. Per the germline V gene, CDR1 is SNHLY and CDR2 is FYNNEI. As DNA, the CDR3 is TGTGCCAGCAGTGAAGGGGGCAGGGGAGGAAACACCATATATTTT. Translated, it gives CASSEGGRGGNTIYF.

The rearrangement links TRBV2 to TRBJ2-5; TRBD2 might be the D (6 bases). V lost 3 bases to trimming and J lost 2 bases, with 19 bases between them. Germline values: CDR1 SNHLY, CDR2 FYNNEI. The CDR3 is 17 amino acids. CDR3 protein: CASSDYPTGGTQETQYF. The CDR3 coding sequence is TGTGCCAGCAGTGATTATCCCACAGGCGGGACTCAAGAGACCCAGTACTTC.

This sequence joins TRBV11-2 and TRBJ2-5, with 11 nucleotides matching TRBD2. This CDR3 region has 16 residues. Germline V gene data show CDR1 as SGHAT and CDR2 as FQNNGV. V trimming: 0 bases; J trimming: 4 bases; junction bases outside the gene matches: 4. The CDR3 sequence: CASSLEGSGRGETQYF. CDR3 in DNA: TGTGCCAGCAGCTTAGAGGGTAGCGGGAGGGGAGAGACCCAGTACTTC. Variable domain in full (rest from reference TRBV11-2 and TRBJ2-5): EAGVAQSPRYKIIEKRQSVAFWCNPISGHATLYWYQQILGQGPKLLIQFQNNGVVDDSQLPKDRFSAERLKGVDSTLKIQPAKLEDSAVYLCASSLEGSGRGETQYFGPGTRLLVL.

There are a few counts of this clone. The CDR3 region has the DNA TGTGCCAGCAGCCCCGGGACTAGCGGGATATTAGATACGCAGTATTTT. Its translation is CASSPGTSGILDTQYF. This chain joins TRBV7-9 and TRBJ2-3; TRBD2 matches 13 bases. Germline CDR1 is SEHNR and CDR2 is FQNEAQ (reference sequence). Germline trimming cut 5 bases from V and 5 bases from J; bases unmatched to any gene: 7. The CDR3 spans 16 residues.

The chain has TRBV30 and TRBJ2-7; maybe TRBD2 (6 bases). Germline V gives CDR1 GTSNPN, CDR2 SVGIG (reference sequence). The CDR3 is made up of 12 amino acids. V lost 4 bases to trimming and J lost 6 bases, with 13 bases between them. In DNA form, the CDR3 reads TGTGCCTGGAACTGGAGGGCGGGCGAGCAGTACTTC. It yields the protein CAWNWRAGEQYF.

The chain couples TRBV11-2 to TRBJ2-7; 9 bases line up with TRBD1. The CDR3 sequence is 14 residues long. The J segment lost 3 bases and the V segment lost 4 bases, leaving 4 bases of the junction unmatched. CDR1 is SGHAT and CDR2 is FQNNGV in the germline V gene. The CDR3 protein is CASSSGTGIYEQYF. CDR3 nucleotide sequence: TGTGCCAGCAGCTCTGGGACAGGGATCTACGAGCAGTACTTC. The full variable domain, its missing parts supplied by reference TRBV11-2 and TRBJ2-7, is EAGVAQSPRYKIIEKRQSVAFWCNPISGHATLYWYQQILGQGPKLLIQFQNNGVVDDSQLPKDRFSAERLKGVDSTLKIQPAKLEDSAVYLCASSSGTGIYEQYFGPGTRLTVT.

The chain joins TRBV28 to TRBJ1-2; TRBD1 might be the D (5 bases). The germline CDR1 and CDR2 sequences are MDHEN and SYDVKM. The CDR3 totals 15 residues. The V end was cut by 2 bases, the J end by 5 bases, with 15 bases between. This CDR3 reads CASSLGARKGYGYTF. As DNA, the CDR3 is TGTGCCAGCAGTTTAGGGGCCAGGAAAGGATATGGCTACACCTTC.

The CDR3: CASSEYPTGTGELFF. The DNA for the CDR3 is TGTGCCAGCAGCGAATACCCGACGGGCACCGGGGAGCTGTTTTTT. The J gene is TRBJ2-2, the V gene TRBV27; unclear D gene. CDR3 length: 15 residues. Germline V CDR1 and CDR2: MNHEY, SMNVEV (reference sequence). V was cut by 6 bases and J by 4 bases, with 15 bases left in between.

The chain recombines TRBV6-1 with TRBJ2-7; TRBD1 aligns across 8 bases. V lost 3 bases, J lost 6 bases, and 7 bases stayed unmatched. The germline V gene has CDR1 MNHNS and CDR2 SASEGT. The CDR3 is 14 amino acids. For the CDR3, the DNA is TGTGCCAGCAGTGAGCTGACAGGGGAACGCGAGCAGTACTTC. Translated: CASSELTGEREQYF.

The V and J genes are TRBV6-5 and TRBJ2-2; no clear D. This CDR3 is built from 15 residues. In germline, CDR1 is MNHEY, CDR2 SVGAGI. V was shortened by 0 bases and J by 4 bases, with 9 bases between the two germline ends. The CDR3 spells CASSYSVAVTGELFF. The DNA of the CDR3 is TGTGCCAGCAGTTACTCTGTCGCGGTCACCGGGGAGCTGTTTTTT.

V gene TRBV5-1 combines with J gene TRBJ2-5, with TRBD1 as a possible D gene (6 bases). The CDR3 loop spans 13 amino acids. The V gene lost 0 bases and the J gene lost 4 bases, with 7 bases spanning the gap. In germline, CDR1 is SGHRS, CDR2 YFSETQ. The CDR3 nucleotides read TGCGCCAGCAGCTTGGGGACAGCAGAGACCCAGTACTTC. Its protein product is CASSLGTAETQYF.